A single sample gave rise to the 26 T cell receptor beta chains below, sequenced in a study of OX40 agonist ivuxolimab in advanced cancers. Library prep was done by the immunoSEQ multiplex PCR assay. This is the immuneACCESS table as TCRdb keeps it, with only in-frame sequences that have V and J called. A part of the clones is gone; compared with another copy, unresolved V genes explain less than half, and the rest is unexplained. The sample data list about 76,000 clones, and around four fifths of these were observed just once. Around 2% of the sample comes from the top ten. The material was CD4+ or CD8+ T cells sorted from blood, obtained in a trial of the OX40 agonist ivuxolimab. All receptors come from an adult with an advanced solid tumor such as melanoma, head and neck, liver or kidney cancer.

The chain employs TRBV7-3 and TRBJ1-4; D gene unclear. The germline CDR1 and CDR2 sequences are SGHTA and FQGTGA. The ends were cut back, 0 bases at V and 6 bases at J, with 5 bases in the middle. The CDR3 sequence is 13 residues long. CDR3 sequence: CASSLTPDEKLFF. CDR3 bases: TGTGCCAGCAGCTTAACCCCAGATGAAAAACTGTTTTTT.

The V gene is TRBV28, the J gene TRBJ1-6; TRBD1 agrees at 8 bases. The length of the CDR3 is 15 residues. Germline assignment: CDR1 MDHEN and CDR2 SYDVKM. J was trimmed by 7 bases and V by 5 bases; bases with no gene match: 7. The CDR3 is CASSTRDRLNSPLHF. The CDR3 DNA is TGTGCCAGCAGTACTCGGGACAGGCTAAATTCACCCCTCCACTTT.

This chain connects TRBV11-2 to TRBJ2-2; D call uncertain. V was shortened by 0 bases and J by 9 bases, with 8 bases between the two germline ends. The CDR3 spans 13 residues. In germline, CDR1 is SGHAT, CDR2 FQNNGV. The CDR3 DNA reads TGTGCCAGCAGCTTAGATCGCGCCCGGGAGCTGTTTTTT. The encoded protein is CASSLDRARELFF.

V gene TRBV30 combines with J gene TRBJ2-3; 10 bases map to TRBD2. J lost 4 bases, V lost 0 bases, and 16 bases had no gene match. The CDR3 has 19 amino acids. Germline V gene lookup returns CDR1 GTSNPN and CDR2 SVGIG (reference sequence). This CDR3 is CAWSVPPGSSGRGADTQYF. The CDR3 coding sequence is TGTGCCTGGAGTGTCCCACCCGGGTCGAGCGGGAGGGGCGCAGATACGCAGTATTTT.

V is TRBV11-2 and J is TRBJ2-7; no definite D call. CDR1 is SGHAT, CDR2 FQNNGV, per germline. Trimming removed 5 bases from V and 2 bases from J, with 13 bases in between. The CDR3 sequence is 14 residues long. DNA for the CDR3: TGTGCCAGCAGCCCCCAGATACGGCCCTACGAGCAGTACTTC. Translation gives CASSPQIRPYEQYF.

J is TRBJ2-5 and V is TRBV19; 12 bases fit TRBD2. The J segment lost 2 bases and the V segment lost 5 bases, leaving 3 bases of the junction unmatched. CDR1 LNHDA and CDR2 SQIVND come from the germline V gene (reference sequence). The CDR3 consists of 15 residues. DNA of the CDR3: TGTGCCAGTAGTCGGACTAGCGGGGATCAAGAGACCCAGTACTTC. It yields the protein CASSRTSGDQETQYF.

This chain joins TRBV11-3 and TRBJ2-2; weak D call: TRBD1 (5 bases). This CDR3 has 16 amino acids. Germline V gene sequence: CDR1 SGHNT, CDR2 YENEEA. V gave up 3 bases and J gave up 1 base, with 12 bases separating them. CDR3 loop: CASSLQGGGNTGELFF. In DNA, the CDR3 is TGTGCCAGCAGCTTGCAGGGTGGTGGGAACACCGGGGAGCTGTTTTTT.

This chain links TRBV9 with TRBJ1-4, with 8 nucleotides matching TRBD1. The CDR3 is made up of 18 amino acids. The V gene end was trimmed by 2 bases and the J gene end by 4 bases; junction bases not matched to a gene: 13. CDR1 is SGDLS and CDR2 is YYNGEE in the germline V gene. CDR3 residues: CASSVTGARLGGNEKLFF. In DNA, the CDR3 is TGTGCCAGCAGCGTGACAGGGGCGAGGTTGGGGGGTAATGAAAAACTGTTTTTT.

The V and J genes are TRBV7-8 and TRBJ2-1; TRBD2 agrees at 10 bases. With V trimmed by 5 bases and J by 16 bases, 8 bases remained unmatched. The CDR3 runs to 12 residues. CDR1 is SGHVS and CDR2 is FQNEAQ in the germline V gene. CDR3 residues: CASSRTSGLGFF. CDR3 coding DNA: TGTGCCAGCAGCCGGACTAGCGGTTTGGGATTCTTC.

The chain employs TRBV7-3 and TRBJ1-3; no clear D gene. Trimming stripped 5 bases from V and 5 bases from J, with 19 bases between. Germline V gene data show CDR1 as SGHTA and CDR2 as FQGTGA. This CDR3 has 16 amino acids. CDR3 amino acids: CASSLPPAKFRNTIYF. Here the CDR3 DNA reads TGTGCCAGCAGCCTACCGCCCGCCAAGTTTAGAAACACCATATATTTT.

V usage is TRBV7-3 and J usage is TRBJ2-2; TRBD1 is a possible D gene (6 bases). Germline CDR1 is SGHTA and CDR2 is FQGTGA. The CDR3 spans 15 residues. Trimming removed 4 bases at V and 4 bases at J, with 13 bases between. In nucleotides, the CDR3 is TGTGCCAGCAGCTCCACAGGGCTATCCACCGGGGAGCTGTTTTTT. This encodes CASSSTGLSTGELFF.

The V call is TRBV7-2, the J call TRBJ2-5; either TRBD1 or TRBD2 may supply D (7 bases each). V was cut by 7 bases and J by 3 bases, with 15 bases left in between. Germline CDR1 is SGHTA and CDR2 is FQGNSA. The CDR3 has 14 amino acids. The CDR3 DNA reads as TGTGCCAGCAACTGGCAGGGGGGGAAAGAGACCCAGTACTTC. It translates to CASNWQGGKETQYF.

V usage is TRBV5-6 and J usage is TRBJ1-5, with unresolved D. V shed 1 base and J shed 6 bases, with 11 bases lying between them. The CDR3 covers 14 residues. The germline gives CDR1 SGHDT, CDR2 YYEEEE. The CDR3 sequence: CASSLRGPAQPQHF. CDR3 DNA sequence: TGTGCCAGCAGCTTGCGAGGGCCCGCTCAGCCCCAGCATTTT.

This clone was observed once. The chain uses TRBV7-2 and TRBJ2-1, with 10 bases lining up with TRBD1. The V and J ends lost 1 base and 4 bases, in that order; junction bases with no gene match: 1. CDR1 and CDR2 from the germline V gene are SGHTA and FQGNSA. The CDR3 length is 15 residues. CDR3 residues: CASSLEDRGYNEQFF. CDR3 sequence (DNA): TGTGCCAGCAGCTTAGAGGACAGGGGGTACAATGAGCAGTTCTTC.

The chain employs TRBV5-1 and TRBJ2-1; 8 bases agree with TRBD2. Germline CDR1 is SGHRS and CDR2 is YFSETQ. The CDR3 is made up of 16 amino acids. V was pared by 4 bases and J by 5 bases, with 11 bases of the junction left unmatched. CDR3 DNA: TGCGCCAGCAGCGATGAGCGGGGGATGTGGGACAATGAGCAGTTCTTC. As protein: CASSDERGMWDNEQFF.

V and J are TRBV30 and TRBJ2-3; TRBD1 might be the D (6 bases). CDR1 and CDR2 (germline): GTSNPN, SVGIG (reference sequence). The V and J ends lost 3 bases and 1 base respectively, with 14 bases between them. CDR3 size: 15 residues. This CDR3 reads CAWRNIGQRTDTQYF. In nucleotides, the CDR3 is TGTGCCTGGAGAAATATAGGACAGCGCACAGATACGCAGTATTTT.

V gene TRBV19 combines with J gene TRBJ1-1, with 9 bases identical to TRBD1. Germline V gene sequence: CDR1 LNHDA, CDR2 SQIVND (reference sequence). This CDR3 has 15 residues. After removal of 5 bases from V and 1 base from J, the junction contained 5 bases not matched to a gene. The CDR3 sequence is CASSLTGGWNTEAFF. In nucleotides, the CDR3 is TGTGCCAGTAGTCTAACAGGGGGCTGGAACACTGAAGCTTTCTTT.

The chain joins TRBV6-1 to TRBJ2-1; 7 nucleotides align to TRBD2. Germline V lookup: CDR1 MNHNS, CDR2 SASEGT. The CDR3 sequence is 15 residues long. Germline trimming cut 8 bases from V and 7 bases from J; bases unmatched to any gene: 14. In DNA, the CDR3 is TGTGCCAGCTCGTCCGTGGCGGGAGATGGGAATGAGCAGTTCTTC. It codes for CASSSVAGDGNEQFF.

This chain uses TRBV4-2 with TRBJ1-5, with TRBD1 matching 9 bases. J gave up 3 bases and V 2 bases, and 14 bases lay outside the gene matches. The CDR3 extends over 19 amino acids. Germline V CDR1 and CDR2: LGHNA, YNFKEQ. CDR3 coding DNA: TGTGCCAGCAGCCAACCCGGCCTACAGACAGGGGGTATCAATCAGCCCCAGCATTTT. Residues: CASSQPGLQTGGINQPQHF.

The chain joins TRBV5-1 to TRBJ1-1; TRBD1 might be the D (6 bases). The ends were cut back, 4 bases at V and 0 bases at J, with 13 bases in the middle. The germline gives CDR1 SGHRS, CDR2 YFSETQ. The CDR3 contains 15 residues. The CDR3: CASSRQEFMNTEAFF. The CDR3 region has the DNA TGCGCCAGCAGCCGACAGGAGTTTATGAACACTGAAGCTTTCTTT.

V gene TRBV2 combines with J gene TRBJ1-1; D unresolved. CDR3 length: 13 amino acids. Deletions cut 3 bases from V and 1 base from J, with 6 bases between. Germline CDR1 reads SNHLY; CDR2 reads FYNNEI. Here the CDR3 reads CASSDQWNTEAFF. CDR3 in DNA: TGTGCCAGCAGTGACCAGTGGAACACTGAAGCTTTCTTT.

In DNA, the CDR3 is TGTGCCATCAGTCCTGGACAGGGTGGTGGCTACACCTTC. It translates to CAISPGQGGGYTF. J is TRBJ1-2 and V is TRBV10-3; 8 nucleotides match TRBD1. This CDR3 spans 13 amino acids. In germline, CDR1 is ENHRY, CDR2 SYGVKD. J was trimmed by 7 bases and V by 5 bases; bases with no gene match: 6.

The rearrangement joins TRBV18 to TRBJ2-2; no clear D gene. The CDR3 is made up of 13 amino acids. CDR1 and CDR2 from the germline V gene are KGHSH and LQKENI. Trimming left V 0 bases short and J 4 bases short, with 3 bases between. The DNA of the CDR3 is TGTGCCAGCTCACCACCTGGCACCGGGGAGCTGTTTTTT. It encodes CASSPPGTGELFF.

This chain uses TRBV9 with TRBJ2-2; D possibly matches TRBD1 or TRBD2 (7 bases each). Looked up from germline, CDR1 is SGDLS and CDR2 is YYNGEE. This CDR3 contains 15 residues. V was clipped by 4 bases and J by 5 bases, with 15 bases between them. Here the CDR3 reads CASSQGGTDTGELFF. In DNA, the CDR3 is TGTGCCAGCAGCCAGGGGGGGACGGATACCGGGGAGCTGTTTTTT.

The rearrangement joins TRBV7-2 to TRBJ2-5; no reliable D call. The germline V gene encodes CDR1 SGHTA and CDR2 FQGNSA. Trimming removed 3 bases from V and 1 base from J, with 12 bases in between. The CDR3 spans 15 residues. The CDR3 nucleotides read TGTGCCAGCAGCTTTTCAAATGGTCTCCAAGAGACCCAGTACTTC. This encodes CASSFSNGLQETQYF.

This chain connects TRBV11-2 to TRBJ1-6, with D tentatively TRBD1 (6 bases). CDR1 is SGHAT, CDR2 FQNNGV, per germline. The CDR3 is 15 residues long. V was trimmed by 4 bases and J by 3 bases, leaving 10 bases between them. This chain's CDR3 is CASSSPGHYNSPLHF. DNA of the CDR3: TGTGCCAGCAGCTCACCGGGACACTATAATTCACCCCTCCACTTT.